The subject of this entry is one T cell receptor (beta chain). The entry originates in a study of blood T cell repertoires in COVID-19. At the level of the study: PBMCs, B-cell-depleted T cells, or T cells provided the cDNA or gDNA that made up the material.

Trimming removed 6 bases from V and 0 bases from J; junction bases left unmatched: 14. The CDR3 has 19 residues. Per the germline V gene, CDR1 is WNHNN and CDR2 is SYGVQD (reference sequence). Study members were between about 18 and 100 years old and lived in 24 US regions. Donors in Cohort 3 counted as recovered after two negative PCRs, clearance, or symptom resolution. Some clones are missing from TCRdb's copy, which holds only in-frame ones; the method was immunoSEQ multiplex PCR. This table holds approximately 400,000 clones, 85% to 90% found once. Specimen: PBMCs or T cells enriched from blood (not recorded which). This chain joins TRBV10-1 and TRBJ2-3; 11 bases line up with TRBD2. This clonotype was obtained from a woman between 18 and 30 years old who had recovered from COVID-19. The CDR3 region is CASSPTSGVQPASTDTQYF. DNA of the CDR3: TGCGCCAGCAGCCCGACTAGCGGGGTCCAACCTGCTAGCACAGATACGCAGTATTTT.